This note documents a single T cell receptor beta chain sequence. After removal of 5 bases from V and 7 bases from J, the junction contained 11 bases not matched to a gene. Germline values: CDR1 SGHRS, CDR2 YFSETQ. This CDR3 comprises 16 residues. The source of the sample is a study of technical replicates of blood from a few donors. Repertoires were generated with immunoSEQ multiplex PCR, while TCRdb's copy carries only in-frame clones and drops some. The data hold about 15,000 clones, with approximately 86% observed a single time. The TCR was taken from a human donor in good health. The chain carries TRBV5-1 and TRBJ1-6; 8 bases line up with TRBD1. The sample taken for sequencing was PBMCs. The CDR3 reads CASSLTGDGGNSPLHF. In nucleotides, the CDR3 is TGCGCCAGCAGTCTGACAGGGGATGGAGGGAATTCACCCCTCCACTTT.